These 26 T cell receptor beta chains originate from one sample sequenced in a study of cytomegalovirus exposure and HLA in healthy donors. Both 60 Vbeta primers and 13 Jbeta primers went into the PCR. Only in-frame clones appear in the TCRdb table, and some are missing; sequencing was by immunoSEQ multiplex PCR. The table lists about 190,000 clones, 80% of them singletons. Sequenced material: PBMCs. All receptors come from a man aged 40-49 years in good health and CMV-seropositive.

The chain uses TRBV25-1 and TRBJ2-2, with D possibly TRBD1 on 5 matching bases. V was trimmed by 0 bases and J by 4 bases, leaving 12 bases between them. The CDR3 extends over 16 amino acids. Germline-derived CDR1 and CDR2 are MGHDK and SYGVNS. This chain's CDR3 is CASSEYDRVSTGELFF. CDR3 DNA sequence: TGTGCCAGCAGTGAATATGACAGAGTGTCCACCGGGGAGCTGTTTTTT.

This clone has just a few counts. J is TRBJ2-5 and V is TRBV29-1, with 12 nucleotides matching TRBD2. V gave up 7 bases and J gave up 3 bases; unmatched junction bases: 3. Germline V gene data show CDR1 as SQVTM and CDR2 as ANQGSEA. This CDR3 has 13 residues. The CDR3 nucleotides read TGCAGCGGGACTAGCGGGGTTAAAGAGACCCAGTACTTC. This sequence encodes CSGTSGVKETQYF.

A note on this clone: This specimen includes other DNA sequences encoding the same CDR3. The gene calls are TRBV7-2 and TRBJ2-5, with TRBD2 matching over 8 bases. V shed 4 bases and J 5 bases; nucleotides not matched to a gene: 6. The CDR3 sequence is 14 residues long. CDR1 and CDR2 (germline): SGHTA, FQGNSA. The CDR3 loop is CASSSRRGGETQYF. As DNA, the CDR3 is TGTGCCAGCAGCTCCAGACGGGGGGGGGAGACCCAGTACTTC.

The gene calls are TRBV18 and TRBJ2-7, with D perhaps TRBD2 (6 bases). The CDR3 consists of 16 residues. Germline CDR1 KGHSH, CDR2 LQKENI. V was trimmed by 0 bases and J by 2 bases, leaving 14 bases between them. The CDR3 region is CASSPPGPGEAYEQYF. DNA of the CDR3: TGTGCCAGCTCACCACCGGGTCCGGGGGAGGCCTACGAGCAGTACTTC.

This chain joins TRBV7-9 and TRBJ1-5; D is unresolved. The V gene lost 3 bases and the J gene lost 3 bases, with 9 bases spanning the gap. CDR1 and CDR2 from the germline V gene are SEHNR and FQNEAQ (reference sequence). The CDR3 spans 14 residues. Here the CDR3 DNA reads TGTGCCAGCAGCTTGGAGTCACTCAATCAGCCCCAGCATTTT. Encoded protein: CASSLESLNQPQHF.

This clone turned up a few times. The chain combines TRBV6-5 with TRBJ2-7; 8 bases agree with TRBD1. J gave up 5 bases and V 4 bases, and 7 bases lay outside the gene matches. Looked up from germline, CDR1 is MNHEY and CDR2 is SVGAGI. The CDR3 runs 14 residues. The CDR3 bases are TGTGCCAGCAGTTTGACAGGGGAGGCCGACGAGCAGTACTTC. Residues: CASSLTGEADEQYF.

This sequence joins TRBV10-3 and TRBJ1-4; D gene unclear. The CDR3 loop spans 15 amino acids. Germline V gives CDR1 ENHRY, CDR2 SYGVKD. Trimming removed 2 bases from V and 0 bases from J, with 7 bases in between. The CDR3 nucleotides are TGTGCCATCAGTGAGACGGGAGCAACTAATGAAAAACTGTTTTTT. Translating it yields CAISETGATNEKLFF.

This clone was recorded only once. The rearrangement links TRBV5-8 to TRBJ2-7; D gene uncertain. Germline-derived CDR1 and CDR2 are SGHTS and YDEGEE. The V and J ends lost 4 bases and 5 bases respectively, with 19 bases between them. The CDR3 runs to 15 residues. CDR3 region: CASSPFRVHMDEQYF. The DNA for the CDR3 is TGTGCCAGCAGCCCGTTCCGGGTCCACATGGACGAGCAGTACTTC.

The chain recombines TRBV27 with TRBJ2-5; D remains unclear. V was trimmed by 5 bases and J by 0 bases, leaving 7 bases between them. The CDR3 sequence is 13 residues long. Per germline, CDR1 MNHEY and CDR2 SMNVEV (reference sequence). DNA of the CDR3: TGTGCCAGCAGTCCCCGGTACCAAGAGACCCAGTACTTC. Its translation: CASSPRYQETQYF.

The rearrangement uses TRBV30 and TRBJ1-1, with D possibly TRBD1 on 5 matching bases. CDR3 length: 14 residues. Germline V gene lookup returns CDR1 GTSNPN and CDR2 SVGIG (reference sequence). V dropped 4 bases and J dropped 5 bases, with 17 bases sitting between them. CDR3 amino acids: CAWNRAFRGTEAFF. The CDR3 DNA sequence: TGTGCCTGGAATAGGGCATTTCGGGGGACTGAAGCTTTCTTT.

The chain combines TRBV7-3 with TRBJ2-2; 11 nucleotides agree with TRBD2. The V and J ends lost 5 bases and 4 bases, in that order; junction bases with no gene match: 3. The CDR3 is made up of 15 amino acids. The V gene's germline CDR1 is SGHTA and CDR2 FQGTGA. The DNA of the CDR3 is TGTGCCAGCAGCCCGCTAGCGGGGGGCACCGGGGAGCTGTTTTTT. Translation: CASSPLAGGTGELFF.

J is TRBJ1-3 and V is TRBV15; D might be TRBD1 (5 bases). This CDR3 has 16 amino acids. The V gene lost 3 bases and the J gene lost 0 bases, with 12 bases spanning the gap. Germline CDR1 LNHNV, CDR2 YYDKDF (reference sequence). The CDR3 region is CATSSSRQLSGNTIYF. The CDR3 DNA follows: TGTGCCACCAGCAGCTCACGACAGCTCTCTGGAAACACCATATATTTT.

The rearrangement uses TRBV19 and TRBJ1-1; possibly TRBD1 for D (6 bases). There are 15 residues in the CDR3. The V end lost 5 bases, the J end lost 1 base, and 14 bases lay between the germline ends. Germline V gene lookup returns CDR1 LNHDA and CDR2 SQIVND (reference sequence). This CDR3 reads CASSPNDRRNTEAFF. CDR3 DNA sequence: TGTGCCAGTAGTCCTAACGACAGGCGGAACACTGAAGCTTTCTTT.

The V gene is TRBV7-8, the J gene TRBJ2-3; 10 bases line up with TRBD2. The CDR3 runs to 15 residues. Trimming at V came to 5 bases and at J to 8 bases, leaving 10 bases not matched to a gene. CDR1 is SGHVS, CDR2 FQNEAQ, per germline. The CDR3 bases are TGTGCCAGCAGCCTGGGAGCGGGGGGGACTCTTACGCAGTATTTT. Its protein is CASSLGAGGTLTQYF.

This chain joins TRBV30 and TRBJ1-1; possibly TRBD1 for D (6 bases). V dropped 4 bases and J dropped 3 bases, with 15 bases sitting between them. The CDR3 runs to 14 residues. CDR1 is GTSNPN, CDR2 SVGIG, per germline (reference sequence). This CDR3 reads CAWNPGGRDTEAFF. For the CDR3, the DNA is TGTGCCTGGAACCCCGGGGGGCGTGACACTGAAGCTTTCTTT.

V gene TRBV6-5 combines with J gene TRBJ1-1; tentative D call: TRBD1 (5 bases). Germline CDR1 MNHEY, CDR2 SVGAGI. The CDR3 extends over 14 amino acids. Trimming stripped 5 bases from V and 7 bases from J, with 17 bases between. CDR3 region: CASSHRGAVHEAFF. CDR3 sequence (DNA): TGTGCCAGCAGTCACCGTGGGGCAGTCCATGAAGCTTTCTTT.

The chain uses TRBV7-3 and TRBJ1-2; 12 bases match TRBD1. CDR1 and CDR2 from the germline V gene are SGHTA and FQGTGA. The CDR3 contains 16 residues. The junction had 15 bases not matched to a gene; V was cut back by 6 bases and J by 10 bases. CDR3 sequence reads: CASSPGTGGADTNYTF. CDR3 DNA sequence: TGTGCCAGCAGTCCCGGGACAGGGGGCGCGGATACTAACTACACCTTC. The entire variable domain, with the rest obtained from reference TRBV7-3 and TRBJ1-2, is as follows: GAGVSQTPSNKVTEKGKYVELRCDPISGHTALYWYRQSLGQGPEFLIYFQGTGAADDSGLPNDRFFAVRPEGSVSTLKIQRTERGDSAVYLCASSPGTGGADTNYTFGSGTRLTVV.

V usage is TRBV7-2 and J usage is TRBJ1-6; 8 nucleotides line up with TRBD1. Germline V gene sequence: CDR1 SGHTA, CDR2 FQGNSA. The CDR3 has 17 residues. J lost 8 bases, V lost 1 base, and 10 bases had no gene match. CDR3 coding DNA: TGTGCCAGCAGCTTAGTAGTTTGGACAGGGACGGATTCACCCCTCCACTTT. This gives the protein CASSLVVWTGTDSPLHF. Filled out from reference TRBV7-2 and TRBJ1-6, the complete variable domain reads GAGVSQSPSNKVTEKGKDVELRCDPISGHTALYWYRQSLGQGLEFLIYFQGNSAPDKSGLPSDRFSAERTGGSVSTLTIQRTQQEDSAVYLCASSLVVWTGTDSPLHFGNGTRLTVT.

V gene TRBV15 combines with J gene TRBJ2-1; tentative D call: TRBD1 (5 bases). V was clipped by 3 bases and J by 9 bases, with 9 bases between them. The CDR3 sequence is 12 residues long. CDR1 is LNHNV, CDR2 YYDKDF, per germline (reference sequence). The DNA of the CDR3 is TGTGCCACCAGCAGGGAAGGGGTTGAGCAGTTCTTC. It codes for CATSREGVEQFF.

CDR3 sequence: CASSSTGTSGDYEQYF. The CDR3 DNA is TGTGCCAGCAGCTCAACCGGGACTAGCGGGGACTACGAGCAGTACTTC. V and J are TRBV7-2 and TRBJ2-7; 13 nucleotides match TRBD2. The V and J ends lost 4 bases and 3 bases, in that order; junction bases with no gene match: 6. CDR1 is SGHTA and CDR2 is FQGNSA in the germline V gene. This CDR3 region has 16 residues.

V usage is TRBV28 and J usage is TRBJ1-5; 9 nucleotides line up with TRBD1. The CDR3 length is 15 residues. Unmatched junction bases numbered 6, after V lost 4 bases and J lost 5 bases. Germline CDR1 and CDR2: MDHEN and SYDVKM. The CDR3 protein is CASSSGTGNHQPQHF. As DNA, the CDR3 is TGTGCCAGCAGTTCGGGGACAGGGAACCATCAGCCCCAGCATTTT.

The rearrangement links TRBV27 to TRBJ1-2, with TRBD1 matching 9 bases. Trimming took 3 bases from V and 5 from J; bases not matched to a gene: 7. Per the germline V gene, CDR1 is MNHEY and CDR2 is SMNVEV (reference sequence). CDR3 length: 15 residues. The CDR3 DNA follows: TGTGCCAGCAGTTTGGCATACAGGGGGCAATATGGCTACACCTTC. Encoded protein: CASSLAYRGQYGYTF.

Details on this clone: No conserved phenylalanine or tryptophan is present at the end of the CDR3, so a read error is the likely explanation. The chain employs TRBV9 and TRBJ1-1; D is unclear. Per the germline V gene, CDR1 is SGDLS and CDR2 is YYNGEE. V was trimmed by 0 bases and J by 1 base, leaving 10 bases between them. This CDR3 spans 15 amino acids. The DNA of the CDR3 is TGTGCCAGCAGCGTAGGTGGGTCGAGGAACACTGAAGCTTTCTCT. This translates into CASSVGGSRNTEAFS.

The chain has TRBV25-1 and TRBJ1-1; maybe TRBD1 (6 bases). V dropped 5 bases and J dropped 4 bases, with 11 bases sitting between them. The CDR3 runs 13 residues. Germline V gene data show CDR1 as MGHDK and CDR2 as SYGVNS. The DNA of the CDR3 is TGTGCCAGCAGTACGCAGGGGTTCACTGAAGCTTTCTTT. This gives the protein CASSTQGFTEAFF.

The gene calls are TRBV9 and TRBJ1-2, with 10 bases matching TRBD1. V lost 0 bases and J lost 8; bases outside the gene matches: 4. This CDR3 spans 14 amino acids. Germline V gene lookup returns CDR1 SGDLS and CDR2 YYNGEE. The CDR3 spells CASSVARTGGGYTF. CDR3 DNA: TGTGCCAGCAGCGTAGCTCGGACAGGGGGAGGCTACACCTTC.

V usage is TRBV5-1 and J usage is TRBJ2-7, with D possibly being TRBD2 (5 bases). This CDR3 has 14 residues. Germline CDR1 is SGHRS and CDR2 is YFSETQ. The V gene lost 1 base and the J gene lost 6 bases, with 14 bases spanning the gap. Written as DNA, the CDR3 is TGCGCCAGCAGCTTGTTAGGTGAGGGCTCCGAGCAGTACTTC. Translation gives CASSLLGEGSEQYF.